The sequence of this T cell receptor beta chain was determined in a study of T cells in localized non-small cell lung cancer. This clone was seen just once. What it binds is not known. The CDR3 contains 12 residues. Germline CDR1 and CDR2: LNHNV and YYDKDF (reference sequence). V was clipped by 3 bases and J by 7 bases, with 6 bases between them. Study-level points and caveats: Multi-region tumor sequencing was not done, so intratumor heterogeneity could not be excluded. Researchers found a median around 58 of the top 100 tumor clones in adjacent lung. Uninvolved adjacent lung showed the highest T cell clonality, exceeding tumor. Overall survival was longer when the density of T cells in the blood was higher.

Using immunoSEQ multiplex PCR, the repertoire was profiled, and TCRdb retains in-frame clones only, with some absent. The sample yields under 30,000 clones, 80% to 90% seen once. The chain employs TRBV15 and TRBJ1-4; no clear D gene. Sequencing used peripheral blood, obtained before any cancer treatment. The TCR originated in a female donor of 60 years or more with stage I lung adenocarcinoma. The CDR3 DNA sequence: TGTGCCACCAGCAGGGGGAGTGAAAAACTGTTTTTT. Translation gives CATSRGSEKLFF. Full variable domain (rest looked up from reference TRBV15 and TRBJ1-4): DAMVIQNPRYQVTQFGKPVTLSCSQTLNHNVMYWYQQKSSQAPKLLFHYYDKDFNNEADTPDNFQSRRPNTSFCFLDIRSPGLGDTAMYLCATSRGSEKLFFGSGTQLSVL.